Presented here are 11 T cell receptor beta chains from one specimen sequenced in a study of blood T cell repertoires in COVID-19 (dated by TCRdb to about 2020). The library was generated by the immunoSEQ multiplex PCR assay. TCRdb provides this immuneACCESS table in a form limited to in-frame rearrangements. Some clones are lacking; in checked studies, under half of them reflect an unresolved V gene, and why the rest are absent is not known. This sample lists roughly 240,000 clones; approximately 88% were detected once. 2% to 3% of the sample goes to the ten largest clones. Sequencing input: PBMCs or T cells enriched from blood (not recorded which). The receptors were gathered from a woman aged 40-49 years with acute COVID-19.

The J gene is TRBJ2-1, the V gene TRBV30, with TRBD2 matching over 9 bases. Germline CDR1 GTSNPN, CDR2 SVGIG (reference sequence). CDR3 length: 15 amino acids. Trimming cost V 2 bases and J 6 bases; bases outside gene matches: 8. The chain's CDR3 is CAWSPGTSLFNEQFF. The CDR3 DNA reads as TGTGCCTGGAGTCCCGGGACTAGCTTGTTCAATGAGCAGTTCTTC.

This rearrangement joins TRBV12-3 or TRBV12-4 to TRBJ1-2; D is undetermined. V dropped 5 bases and J dropped 7 bases, with 8 bases sitting between them. The length of the CDR3 is 11 residues. Here the CDR3 reads CASSIGGGYTF. CDR3 nucleotide sequence: TGTGCCAGCAGTATCGGAGGTGGCTACACCTTC.

The chain links TRBV27 to TRBJ1-5; TRBD1 aligns across 8 bases. CDR1 is MNHEY, CDR2 SMNVEV, per germline (reference sequence). The junction had 8 bases not matched to a gene; V was cut back by 6 bases and J by 4 bases. The CDR3 consists of 15 residues. The CDR3 spells CASSTTGGGNQPQHF. The CDR3, as DNA: TGTGCCAGCAGCACTACAGGGGGAGGAAATCAGCCCCAGCATTTT.

This clone has a handful of counts. The rearrangement uses TRBV5-6 and TRBJ1-1, with TRBD1 identical over 7 bases. CDR1 is SGHDT and CDR2 is YYEEEE in the germline V gene. The length of the CDR3 is 16 residues. J lost 0 bases, V lost 4 bases, and 9 bases had no gene match. This chain's CDR3 is CASSLALDRLNTEAFF. CDR3 nucleotide sequence: TGTGCCAGCAGCCTGGCACTGGACAGGCTGAACACTGAAGCTTTCTTT.

There are a few counts of this clone. The rearrangement links TRBV6-5 to TRBJ1-2, with TRBD1 matching 11 bases. V was pared by 6 bases and J by 2 bases, with 2 bases of the junction left unmatched. The CDR3 is 14 residues long. From germline, CDR1 is MNHEY and CDR2 SVGAGI. The CDR3 nucleotides read TGTGCCAGCAGAGGGACAGGGGGGAACTATGGCTACACCTTC. The encoded protein is CASRGTGGNYGYTF.

This clone was detected only a few times. The chain is built from TRBV10-3 and TRBJ1-2; possibly TRBD1 for D (6 bases). Germline CDR1 ENHRY, CDR2 SYGVKD. The V end lost 3 bases, the J end lost 5 bases, and 13 bases lay between the germline ends. The CDR3 is 14 residues long. Here the CDR3 reads CAISESGAGYGYTF. In DNA form, the CDR3 reads TGTGCCATCAGTGAATCAGGGGCAGGGTATGGCTACACCTTC.

The chain links TRBV25-1 to TRBJ1-2; 8 bases align to TRBD1. The CDR3 loop spans 13 amino acids. The V segment lost 4 bases and the J segment 2 bases; nucleotides outside the gene matches: 0. Germline loops: CDR1 MGHDK, CDR2 SYGVNS. The CDR3 here is CASSGTGNYGYTF. The CDR3 nucleotides are TGTGCCAGCAGTGGGACAGGGAACTATGGCTACACCTTC.

This chain joins TRBV7-9 and TRBJ1-2; 11 bases align to TRBD1. Looked up from germline, CDR1 is SEHNR and CDR2 is FQNEAQ (reference sequence). This CDR3 contains 16 residues. With 7 bases clipped from V and 2 bases from J, the junction kept 9 bases outside the gene matches. This CDR3 reads CASNPPRTGGNYGYTF. The CDR3 DNA reads TGTGCCAGCAACCCCCCGCGGACAGGGGGCAACTATGGCTACACCTTC. The full variable domain, in which reference TRBV7-9 and TRBJ1-2 provide the parts outside the CDR3, is DTGVSQNPRHKITKRGQNVTFRCDPISEHNRLYWYRQTLGQGPEFLTYFQNEAQLEKSRLLSDRFSAERPKGSFSTLEIQRTEQGDSAMYLCASNPPRTGGNYGYTFGSGTRLTVV.

V gene TRBV5-4 combines with J gene TRBJ1-2, with a possible D match to TRBD1 (5 bases). Trimming removed 0 bases at V and 3 bases at J, with 9 bases between. This CDR3 has 14 amino acids. CDR1 and CDR2 from the germline V gene are SGHNT and YYREEE (reference sequence). As DNA, the CDR3 is TGTGCCAGCAGCTTGGCCCCCAGGGACTATGGCTACACCTTC. It yields the protein CASSLAPRDYGYTF. The whole variable domain, remainder taken from reference TRBV5-4 and TRBJ1-2, is ETGVTQSPTHLIKTRGQQVTLRCSSQSGHNTVSWYQQALGQGPQFIFQYYREEENGRGNFPPRFSGLQFPNYSSELNVNALELDDSALYLCASSLAPRDYGYTFGSGTRLTVV.

The rearrangement joins TRBV15 to TRBJ2-2, with a possible D match to TRBD1 (6 bases). Germline V gene sequence: CDR1 LNHNV, CDR2 YYDKDF (reference sequence). Trimming left V 6 bases short and J 8 bases short, with 22 bases between. The CDR3 loop spans 16 amino acids. CDR3 DNA sequence: TGTGCCACCAGTACGGGACAAATGAACTCGGCTGGGGAGCTGTTTTTT. Residues: CATSTGQMNSAGELFF.

The chain couples TRBV24-1 to TRBJ1-1; D is unclear. This CDR3 is built from 15 residues. The V end was cut by 5 bases, the J end by 7 bases, with 19 bases between. Germline CDR1 and CDR2: KGHDR and SFDVKD. The CDR3 sequence: CATSGIPNGIYEAFF. The CDR3 DNA is TGTGCCACCAGTGGAATACCAAACGGGATATATGAAGCTTTCTTT.